Listed below are T cell receptor beta chains from one sample, sequenced in a study of T-cell memory formation after mild COVID-19. MiXCR, run by TCRdb on the 5' RACE reads, gives a single entry per CDR3 protein. The table has hundreds of thousands of distinct CDR3 sequences, 23% seen once. Material: PBMCs or a T cell subset sorted from them (not recorded which). The receptors were sampled from an adult woman who had mild COVID-19 (a few samples of this study predate the infection). Cell type and time point are not known. CDR3s include the opening cysteine and the closing phenylalanine or tryptophan. D genes are given only for firm matches. The size entry is marked missing in some rows and otherwise reads once, few, many or a size class.

NA | TRBJ2-1 | NA | TRBV24-1 | TGTGCCACCAGTGACCGGAAGGGGTTTTCGTCGGTCGGCAATGAGCAGTTCTTC | CATSDRKGFSSVGNEQFF
NA | TRBJ1-1 | few | TRBV30 | TGTGCCTGGATTCGCCCCTCGCAAGCTTTCTTT | CAWIRPSQAFF
NA | TRBJ1-2 | few | TRBV2 | TGTGCCAGCAGCCGCCCGGAGACTAACTATGGCTACACCTTC | CASSRPETNYGYTF
TRBD2 | TRBJ2-3 | NA | TRBV6-2/TRBV6-3 | TGTGCCAGCAGTTCGACCCGGACTAGCGGCACAGATACGCAGTATTTT | CASSSTRTSGTDTQYF
TRBD2 | TRBJ2-7 | NA | TRBV18 | TGTGCCAGCTCACCACGCCCCAGCGGGGGATACTCCTACGAGCAGTACTTC | CASSPRPSGGYSYEQYF
NA | TRBJ1-2 | few | TRBV12-3/TRBV12-4 | TGTGCCAGCAAACCGAGGAGGGTAGAAGTTTATGGCTACACCTTC | CASKPRRVEVYGYTF
NA | TRBJ1-2 | NA | TRBV7-3 | TGTGCCAGCAGTTTAACGTTCGGGCAGGCGGAGACCTTC | CASSLTFGQAETF
TRBD1 | TRBJ1-6 | NA | TRBV6-1 | TGTGCCAGCAGCCTTACAGGGGGCCGAAGCTCCTATAATTCACCCCTCCACTTT | CASSLTGGRSSYNSPLHF
TRBD2 | TRBJ2-5 | few | TRBV5-1 | TGCGCCAGCAGCTTGGTACTAGCGGGGGGGCCGGCCCAAGAGACCCAGTACTTC | CASSLVLAGGPAQETQYF
TRBD2 | TRBJ2-3 | NA | TRBV7-9 | TGTGCCAGCACCCTACTAGCGGGAACCACAGATACGCAGTATTTT | CASTLLAGTTDTQYF